Listed below are T cell receptor beta chains from one sample, sequenced in a study of OX40 agonist ivuxolimab in advanced cancers. Here immunoSEQ multiplex PCR was the method, and the copy in TCRdb shows in-frame clones only, minus some. The sample consists of 80,000 to 100,000 clones, 80% to 90% of them appearing once. Source: CD4+ or CD8+ T cells sorted from blood, taken in a trial of the OX40 agonist ivuxolimab. Receptors were obtained from an adult with an advanced solid tumor such as melanoma, head and neck, liver or kidney cancer. The CDR3 runs from the conserved cysteine through the conserved F or W. D genes are given only for firm matches. Clone size is stated in some rows and not others, as once, few, many or a class when expanded.

>TRBJ2-3|-|-|TRBV10-3
TGTGCCATCAGCACCGGGCCCCGGAGCCCAGATACGCAGTATTTT
CAISTGPRSPDTQYF
>TRBJ2-2|-|-|TRBV18
TGTGCCAGCTCCCCACAGGGAGCGCAGGGGACCGGGGAGCTGTTTTTT
CASSPQGAQGTGELFF
>TRBJ1-2|-|once|TRBV21-1
TGTGCCAGCCTCCGTCGGGACAGGAGTTATGGCTACACCTTC
CASLRRDRSYGYTF
>TRBJ1-5|TRBD1|-|TRBV6-5
TGTGCCAGCAGGTCCGGGACAGGCCTACGGCCCCAGCATTTT
CASRSGTGLRPQHF
>TRBJ2-1|-|-|TRBV5-1
TGCGCCAGCAGCTTGGTCCCCCACAATGAGCAGTTCTTC
CASSLVPHNEQFF
>TRBJ1-5|-|-|TRBV11-2
TGTGCCAGCAGCACAGGGAGTTATAGCAATCAGCCCCAGCATTTT
CASSTGSYSNQPQHF
>TRBJ2-5|-|-|TRBV11-3
TGTGCCAGCAGCTTATTTCCAGGTTCCCAAGAGACCCAGTACTTC
CASSLFPGSQETQYF
>TRBJ2-1|-|-|TRBV5-1
TGCGCCAGCAGCTTGGCCTCCTACAATGAGCAGTTCTTC
CASSLASYNEQFF
>TRBJ2-6|TRBD2|-|TRBV4-2
TGTGCCAGCAGCCAGGCGGGAGGGATCAACGTCCTGACTTTC
CASSQAGGINVLTF
>TRBJ1-3|TRBD1|-|TRBV2
TGTGCCAGCAGCGCCGGTGGGGGACAGGTCCTCTCTGGAAACACCATATATTTT
CASSAGGGQVLSGNTIYF